This T cell receptor (beta chain) is drawn from a study of T cell responses to AZD1222 COVID-19 vaccine. Some clones are missing from TCRdb's copy, which holds only in-frame ones; the method was immunoSEQ multiplex PCR. The table lists approximately 150,000 clones, about nine tenths of them singletons. Study-level findings and limits: Unmutated variant regions are reportedly the target of nearly half of TCRs that are spike-specific. The sample set comprised mostly white British donors with more females, and clonal diversity was possibly underestimated. There were vaccine-associated CD4 TCRs across spike, dominant at 160-218 and 743-854.

Turning to this clone: The antigen remains undetermined.

Trimming at V came to 5 bases and at J to 12 bases, leaving 3 bases not matched to a gene. This CDR3 is built from 12 residues. Germline CDR1 reads MNHEY; CDR2 reads SMNVEV (reference sequence). Material: peripheral blood, obtained on day 0 of AZD1222 vaccination. This rearrangement joins TRBV27 to TRBJ1-6, with TRBD1 identical over 8 bases. This TCR was recovered from an adult in good health. As DNA, the CDR3 is TGTGCCAGCAGTGACAGGGGAGGACCCCTCCACTTT. This codes for CASSDRGGPLHF.